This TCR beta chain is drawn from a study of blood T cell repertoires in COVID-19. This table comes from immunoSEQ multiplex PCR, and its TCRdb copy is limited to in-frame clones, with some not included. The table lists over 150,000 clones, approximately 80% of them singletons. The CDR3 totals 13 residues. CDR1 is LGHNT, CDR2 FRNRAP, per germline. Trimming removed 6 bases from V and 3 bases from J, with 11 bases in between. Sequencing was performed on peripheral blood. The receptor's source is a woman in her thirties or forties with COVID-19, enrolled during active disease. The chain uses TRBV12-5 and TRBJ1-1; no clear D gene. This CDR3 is CASGQEWDTEAFF. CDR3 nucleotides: TGTGCTAGTGGCCAGGAATGGGACACTGAAGCTTTCTTT.